This entry lists 20 T cell receptor beta chains sequenced from one sample in a study of shared clonotypes between healthy human individuals. The repertoire was sequenced with immunoSEQ multiplex PCR; TCRdb's copy has only in-frame clones and lacks some. The sample includes fewer than 400,000 clones, over 65% seen only once; the top ten take approximately 10%. The sequencing input was memory CD4+ T cells sorted from blood. Subset here: CD45RA-negative fraction. The receptors were sampled from a man aged 25 to 45 in good health.

CDR3 sequence (DNA): TGTGCCAGCAGCTTAGGAGGGCCCTCCTACGAGCAGTACTTC. It is translated as CASSLGGPSYEQYF. This sequence joins TRBV7-2 and TRBJ2-7; D may be TRBD2 (5 bases). Looked up from germline, CDR1 is SGHTA and CDR2 is FQGNSA. The CDR3 covers 14 residues. V was trimmed by 1 base and J by 0 bases, leaving 7 bases between them. Drawing the rest from reference TRBV7-2 and TRBJ2-7, the complete variable domain is GAGVSQSPSNKVTEKGKDVELRCDPISGHTALYWYRQSLGQGLEFLIYFQGNSAPDKSGLPSDRFSAERTGGSVSTLTIQRTQQEDSAVYLCASSLGGPSYEQYFGPGTRLTVT.

Notes on this clone: Germline is not matched at one junction end, which may reflect a read error. CDR3 nucleotide sequence: TGTGCCAGCAGCTTAGCCGAAGCGACTAGCCAAAACTTC. It encodes CASSLAEATSQNF. The V gene is TRBV7-9, the J gene TRBJ2-5, with 7 nucleotides matching TRBD2. Germline V gene data show CDR1 as SEHNR and CDR2 as FQNEAQ (reference sequence). There are 13 residues in the CDR3.

The chain joins TRBV2 to TRBJ2-7, with 13 bases identical to TRBD2. The CDR3 is 13 amino acids. Germline-derived CDR1 and CDR2 are SNHLY and FYNNEI. The V segment lost 8 bases and the J segment 3 bases; nucleotides outside the gene matches: 1. The CDR3 sequence: CASGLAGDYEQYF. For the CDR3, the DNA is TGTGCCAGCGGACTAGCGGGGGACTACGAGCAGTACTTC.

This clone was observed a few times. The chain is built from TRBV27 and TRBJ1-4; the D is unclear. The CDR3 has 15 residues. CDR1 MNHEY and CDR2 SMNVEV come from the germline V gene (reference sequence). The V gene lost 2 bases and the J gene lost 2 bases, with 9 bases spanning the gap. This chain's CDR3 is CASSLLRGTNEKLFF. The DNA for the CDR3 is TGTGCCAGCAGTTTACTGAGAGGGACTAATGAAAAACTGTTTTTT.

This clone was seen just once. The chain links TRBV29-1 to TRBJ1-5, with D tentatively TRBD1 (6 bases). This CDR3 has 14 residues. The V end lost 1 base, the J end lost 7 bases, and 14 bases lay between the germline ends. Per germline, CDR1 SQVTM and CDR2 ANQGSEA. The CDR3 DNA follows: TGCAGCGTTGAAGGGGAGGGGGTAGGGCAGCCCCAGCATTTT. Its translation is CSVEGEGVGQPQHF.

The chain has TRBV14 and TRBJ2-1; D unresolved. There are 16 residues in the CDR3. V lost 4 bases and J 5 bases, leaving 18 bases between the germline ends. The germline CDR1 and CDR2 sequences are SGHDN and FVKESK. The CDR3 bases are TGTGCCAGCAGCCGGATCCACGACCGGCGGAACAATGAGCAGTTCTTC. The encoded protein is CASSRIHDRRNNEQFF.

The V gene is TRBV27, the J gene TRBJ1-2; no reliable D call. The length of the CDR3 is 13 residues. The germline V gene has CDR1 MNHEY and CDR2 SMNVEV (reference sequence). Trimming pared 7 bases from V and 1 base from J, leaving 10 bases between. The CDR3: CASTPGVNYGYTF. In DNA, the CDR3 is TGTGCCAGCACCCCGGGAGTTAACTATGGCTACACCTTC.

The V gene is TRBV10-2, the J gene TRBJ2-2, with 8 positions matching TRBD2. Germline V lookup: CDR1 WSHSY, CDR2 SAAADI. This CDR3 spans 15 amino acids. V was clipped by 5 bases and J by 2 bases; unmatched bases: 4. The CDR3 DNA is TGCGCCAGCAGTTTTAGCGGGATTAACACCGGGGAGCTGTTTTTT. This sequence encodes CASSFSGINTGELFF.

V and J are TRBV14 and TRBJ2-1; D remains unclear. V lost 0 bases to trimming and J lost 7 bases, with 16 bases between them. Looked up from germline, CDR1 is SGHDN and CDR2 is FVKESK. This CDR3 has 16 amino acids. The CDR3: CASSQEAWFPLNEQFF. The CDR3 nucleotides read TGTGCCAGCAGCCAAGAAGCCTGGTTCCCTCTTAATGAGCAGTTCTTC.

This clone was recorded a few times. The V call is TRBV7-8, the J call TRBJ2-7, with 9 bases matching TRBD2. This CDR3 has 15 amino acids. CDR1 is SGHVS and CDR2 is FQNEAQ in the germline V gene. V shed 3 bases and J 3 bases; nucleotides not matched to a gene: 6. CDR3 coding DNA: TGTGCCAGCAGCTTCGGGACTAGCCCGCTCTACGAGCAGTACTTC. Protein product: CASSFGTSPLYEQYF.

The rearrangement joins TRBV19 to TRBJ1-2, with D possibly matching TRBD1 (6 bases). V dropped 5 bases and J dropped 4 bases, with 17 bases sitting between them. CDR1 and CDR2 from the germline V gene are LNHDA and SQIVND (reference sequence). The CDR3 is made up of 15 amino acids. The CDR3 DNA sequence: TGTGCCAGTAGTTTTCTGACAGGACTGAGCTATGGCTACACCTTC. Its translation: CASSFLTGLSYGYTF.

The table lists this clone with a count of one. The V gene is TRBV11-2, the J gene TRBJ2-1; D is uncertain. V shed 8 bases and J shed 3 bases, with 11 bases lying between them. Germline V gene sequence: CDR1 SGHAT, CDR2 FQNNGV. The CDR3 extends over 13 amino acids. The CDR3 DNA follows: TGTGCCAGCGGTCGTCGGAACTACAATGAGCAGTTCTTC. Protein: CASGRRNYNEQFF.

V and J are TRBV28 and TRBJ2-1; TRBD1 is a possible D gene (5 bases). The length of the CDR3 is 15 residues. Trimming took 3 bases from V and 5 from J, leaving 14 bases between them. CDR1 is MDHEN and CDR2 is SYDVKM in the germline V gene. CDR3 protein: CASSFTGKNHNEQFF. The CDR3 nucleotides read TGTGCCAGCAGTTTTACAGGCAAAAATCACAATGAGCAGTTCTTC.

The V call is TRBV11-2, the J call TRBJ2-5, with D perhaps matching TRBD1 (5 bases). Germline CDR1 is SGHAT and CDR2 is FQNNGV. The V and J ends lost 5 bases and 2 bases respectively, with 9 bases between them. The CDR3 is 13 amino acids. DNA for the CDR3: TGTGCCAGCAGCGCGAGACAGCAAGAGACCCAGTACTTC. It translates to CASSARQQETQYF.

This chain uses TRBV15 with TRBJ2-1; weak D call: TRBD2 (6 bases). This CDR3 is 14 amino acids long. Germline assignment: CDR1 LNHNV and CDR2 YYDKDF (reference sequence). V was trimmed by 8 bases and J by 5 bases, leaving 16 bases between them. Written as DNA, the CDR3 is TGTGCCACCCGGCCCTCCGGGAGTAACAATGAGCAGTTCTTC. Amino acids: CATRPSGSNNEQFF.

This clone was recorded a few times. The chain carries TRBV10-3 and TRBJ2-3; the D is unclear. From germline, CDR1 is ENHRY and CDR2 SYGVKD. V lost 7 bases to trimming and J lost 1 base, with 9 bases between them. This CDR3 is 13 amino acids long. The CDR3 DNA is TGTGCCATCATGGAGACTGGCACAGATACGCAGTATTTT. Protein: CAIMETGTDTQYF.

The chain couples TRBV27 to TRBJ2-1, with TRBD1 as a possible D gene (5 bases). Trimming shortened V by 4 bases and J by 5 bases, and 18 bases separated the two germline ends. CDR3 size: 16 residues. The germline CDR1 and CDR2 sequences are MNHEY and SMNVEV (reference sequence). The CDR3 reads CASSSTPGIGHNEQFF. For the CDR3, the DNA is TGTGCCAGCAGTTCGACACCAGGGATCGGGCACAATGAGCAGTTCTTC.

The table lists this clone with a count of one. The identical CDR3 is also encoded by other nucleotide sequences in the sample. The chain has TRBV7-9 and TRBJ2-1; no reliable D call. The CDR3 is 14 residues long. V shed 2 bases and J shed 1 base, with 6 bases lying between them. The V gene's germline CDR1 is SEHNR and CDR2 FQNEAQ (reference sequence). Written as DNA, the CDR3 is TGTGCCAGCAGCTTATCCGGGTCCTACAATGAGCAGTTCTTC. Translated, it gives CASSLSGSYNEQFF.

J is TRBJ2-2 and V is TRBV5-4; 7 bases map to TRBD1. The V gene end was trimmed by 0 bases and the J gene end by 4 bases; junction bases not matched to a gene: 9. The CDR3 has 17 amino acids. Germline CDR1 is SGHNT and CDR2 is YYREEE (reference sequence). DNA for the CDR3: TGTGCCAGCAGCTTGGCCCCTCGACAGGGCGGCACCGGGGAGCTGTTTTTT. Translation gives CASSLAPRQGGTGELFF.

The chain uses TRBV18 and TRBJ1-1; maybe TRBD1 (6 bases). The CDR3 has 13 amino acids. CDR1 is KGHSH, CDR2 LQKENI, per germline. Between the trimmed V and J ends, which lost 4 bases and 7 bases, there was a span of 13 bases. CDR3 residues: CASSRGGRNEAFF. The CDR3 bases are TGTGCCAGCTCACGCGGGGGGCGAAATGAAGCTTTCTTT.